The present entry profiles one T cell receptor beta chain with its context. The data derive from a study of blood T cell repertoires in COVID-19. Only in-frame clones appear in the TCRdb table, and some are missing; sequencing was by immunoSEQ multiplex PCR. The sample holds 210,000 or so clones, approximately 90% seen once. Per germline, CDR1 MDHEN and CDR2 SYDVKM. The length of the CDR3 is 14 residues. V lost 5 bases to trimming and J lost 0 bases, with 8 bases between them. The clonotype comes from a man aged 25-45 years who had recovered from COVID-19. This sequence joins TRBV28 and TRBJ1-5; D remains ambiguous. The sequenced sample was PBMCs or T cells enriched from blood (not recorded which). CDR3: CASSPGSSNQPQHF. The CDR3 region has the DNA TGTGCCAGCAGTCCGGGGTCTAGCAATCAGCCCCAGCATTTT. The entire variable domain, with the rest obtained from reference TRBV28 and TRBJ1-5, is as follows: DVKVTQSSRYLVKRTGEKVFLECVQDMDHENMFWYRQDPGLGLRLIYFSYDVKMKEKGDIPEGYSVSREKKERFSLILESASTNQTSMYLCASSPGSSNQPQHFGDGTRLSIL.